These 11 T cell receptor beta chains were sequenced from one sample in a study of blood T cell repertoires in COVID-19. Method: immunoSEQ multiplex PCR; TCRdb's copy keeps in-frame clones and lacks some. This sample has tens of thousands of clones; around 84% occur once, and the top ten carry about 4.6%. Sample: peripheral blood. These receptors all come from a man at least 80 years old with active COVID-19.

The chain carries TRBV7-9 and TRBJ2-5, with unresolved D. CDR1 and CDR2 from the germline V gene are SEHNR and FQNEAQ (reference sequence). V lost 1 base to trimming and J lost 2 bases, with 8 bases between them. This CDR3 is built from 14 residues. In DNA form, the CDR3 reads TGTGCCAGCAGCTTAGAAGACATACAAGAGACCCAGTACTTC. It yields the protein CASSLEDIQETQYF.

The chain uses TRBV9 and TRBJ2-3, with 13 positions matching TRBD2. J gave up 3 bases and V 3 bases, and 4 bases lay outside the gene matches. Per the germline V gene, CDR1 is SGDLS and CDR2 is YYNGEE. The CDR3 extends over 16 amino acids. CDR3 DNA sequence: TGTGCCAGCAGCGCCGGACTAGCGGGAGCTACAGATACGCAGTATTTT. This codes for CASSAGLAGATDTQYF.

The chain employs TRBV18 and TRBJ2-1, with D tentatively TRBD1 (6 bases). With 1 base removed from V and 6 bases from J, the gap between germline ends came to 16 bases. This CDR3 has 16 amino acids. CDR1 and CDR2 (germline): KGHSH, LQKENI. Here the CDR3 reads CASSPLAEQGFNEQFF. DNA for the CDR3: TGTGCCAGCTCACCACTTGCAGAACAGGGCTTCAATGAGCAGTTCTTC.

The chain has TRBV6-5 and TRBJ2-7, with 8 bases fitting TRBD1. CDR1 is MNHEY, CDR2 SVGAGI, per germline. V lost 2 bases to trimming and J lost 5 bases; unmatched junction nucleotides: 2. The CDR3 is made up of 13 amino acids. The DNA for the CDR3 is TGTGCCAGCAGTTACGAGACAGGGGACGAGCAGTACTTC. It specifies CASSYETGDEQYF.

In its sample, this clone was seen a few times. J is TRBJ1-1 and V is TRBV21-1; the table's TRBD1 call for D was not verified on the DNA. TRBV21-1 is a listed pseudogene. The CDR3 consists of 14 residues. This CDR3 reads CASSYRGMTTEAFF. CDR3 sequence (DNA): TGTGCCAGCAGTTACAGGGGGATGACCACTGAAGCTTTCTTT.

V is TRBV5-1 and J is TRBJ2-7, with TRBD2 matching over 13 bases. Looked up from germline, CDR1 is SGHRS and CDR2 is YFSETQ. This CDR3 is built from 15 residues. V shed 4 bases and J 3 bases; nucleotides not matched to a gene: 4. The CDR3 DNA reads as TGCGCCAGCAGCGCAGGGACTAGCGGGAACTACGAGCAGTACTTC. It codes for CASSAGTSGNYEQYF.

The J gene is TRBJ1-2, the V gene TRBV7-5; TRBD1 was called by the table and not checked on the DNA. TRBV7-5 is given as a pseudogene. The CDR3 runs to 11 residues. In DNA form, the CDR3 reads TGTGTCAGAAGCTTAAGACAGGGCTACACCTTC. This encodes CVRSLRQGYTF.

The CDR3 coding sequence is TGTGCCAGCAGTTATCGGCAGGGCGAGACCCAGTACTTC. Protein product: CASSYRQGETQYF. The chain couples TRBV6-5 to TRBJ2-5; TRBD1 is a possible D gene (5 bases). Trimming took off 3 bases at V and 5 bases at J, with 10 bases between the two ends. Germline CDR1 MNHEY, CDR2 SVGAGI. The CDR3 sequence is 13 residues long.

This CDR3 is CASSQVRRGRGKAKNIQYF. The CDR3 DNA sequence: TGCGCCAGCAGCCAAGTAAGGAGGGGGCGAGGTAAAGCCAAAAACATTCAGTACTTC. The chain is built from TRBV4-3 and TRBJ2-4, with D maybe TRBD1 (7 bases). Germline V CDR1 and CDR2: LGHNA, YSLEER. The CDR3 has 19 residues. V gave up 1 base and J gave up 0 bases, with 19 bases separating them.

The table lists this clone with a count of one. The genes are TRBV25-1 and TRBJ2-1; TRBD2 matches 7 bases. The CDR3 runs 15 residues. After removal of 1 base from V and 5 bases from J, the junction contained 5 bases not matched to a gene. Germline values: CDR1 MGHDK, CDR2 SYGVNS. The CDR3 protein is CASSEFEGGDNEQFF. The CDR3 nucleotides read TGTGCCAGCAGTGAATTCGAGGGAGGGGACAATGAGCAGTTCTTC.

The genes are TRBV12-5 and TRBJ1-2; tentative D call: TRBD1 (6 bases). Germline CDR1 reads LGHNT; CDR2 reads FRNRAP. The CDR3 consists of 12 residues. CDR3 nucleotides: TGTGGCGGGGGGCAGAGTAACTATGGCTACACCTTC. Residues: CGGGQSNYGYTF.